These 28 T cell receptor beta chains were sequenced from one sample in a study of blood T cell repertoires in COVID-19. Sequenced by immunoSEQ multiplex PCR; TCRdb stores in-frame clones only, minus some. The table has about 170,000 clones, 70% to 90% seen once. Input material: peripheral blood. All receptors derive from a woman at least 80 years old in a cohort sampled during active or convalescent COVID-19.

This chain joins TRBV18 and TRBJ1-2; D ambiguous. Trimming stripped 2 bases from V and 4 bases from J, with 14 bases between. Germline V gene sequence: CDR1 KGHSH, CDR2 LQKENI. The CDR3 totals 15 residues. CDR3: CASSPETRVSYGYTF. The CDR3 region has the DNA TGTGCCAGCTCACCAGAGACGCGGGTCTCCTATGGCTACACCTTC.

This chain links TRBV5-6 with TRBJ2-7; D unresolved. Per germline, CDR1 SGHDT and CDR2 YYEEEE. The CDR3 contains 13 residues. Trimming stripped 0 bases from V and 4 bases from J, with 8 bases between. The chain's CDR3 is CASSLGAAYEQYV. CDR3 sequence (DNA): TGTGCCAGCAGCTTGGGGGCTGCGTACGAGCAGTACGTC.

V gene TRBV6-5 combines with J gene TRBJ2-3; D gene uncertain. Germline CDR1 reads MNHEY; CDR2 reads SVGAGI. The CDR3 covers 16 residues. Trimming stripped 0 bases from V and 2 bases from J, with 12 bases between. The CDR3 DNA follows: TGTGCCAGCAGTTACTCGCTAGGTGGTGCCACAGATACGCAGTATTTT. Its translation is CASSYSLGGATDTQYF.

The chain employs TRBV4-1 and TRBJ1-3, with TRBD1 identical over 11 bases. The CDR3 loop spans 17 amino acids. CDR1 is MGHRA, CDR2 YSYEKL, per germline. V lost 4 bases to trimming and J lost 4 bases; unmatched junction nucleotides: 9. The CDR3 sequence: CASSRTGQGARGNTIYF. CDR3 in DNA: TGCGCCAGCAGCCGAACAGGACAGGGGGCAAGGGGAAACACCATATATTTT.

CDR3 nucleotide sequence: TGCGCCAGCAGCTTGGCACAGCATCAGCCCCAGCATTTT. Translating it yields CASSLAQHQPQHF. The chain employs TRBV5-1 and TRBJ1-5; D is unclear. Trimming cost V 0 bases and J 5 bases, with 6 bases left between them. Germline-derived CDR1 and CDR2 are SGHRS and YFSETQ. The CDR3 runs to 13 residues.

The chain combines TRBV10-2 with TRBJ2-7, with TRBD1 matching 7 bases. Germline values: CDR1 WSHSY, CDR2 SAAADI. Trimming took 4 bases from V and 4 from J; bases not matched to a gene: 4. The CDR3 has 13 residues. The DNA of the CDR3 is TGCGCCAGCAGTGGGGACAGAATATACGAGCAGTACGTC. It translates to CASSGDRIYEQYV.

The chain is built from TRBV24-1 and TRBJ2-3, with D possibly matching TRBD1 (6 bases). With 7 bases removed from V and 0 bases from J, the gap between germline ends came to 10 bases. The CDR3 is 14 residues long. Germline-derived CDR1 and CDR2 are KGHDR and SFDVKD. The CDR3 loop is CATRETGSTDTQYF. As DNA, the CDR3 is TGTGCCACCAGGGAGACAGGCAGCACAGATACGCAGTATTTT.

This chain joins TRBV28 and TRBJ1-5, with D unresolved. V lost 7 bases and J 4 bases, leaving 8 bases between the germline ends. CDR3 length: 12 residues. The V gene's germline CDR1 is MDHEN and CDR2 SYDVKM. The CDR3 loop reads CASTPRNQPQHF. CDR3 nucleotide sequence: TGTGCCAGCACCCCCCGGAATCAGCCCCAGCATTTT.

V usage is TRBV5-1 and J usage is TRBJ2-3; 10 bases fit TRBD1. Germline CDR1 SGHRS, CDR2 YFSETQ. The trim removed 5 bases at V and 4 bases at J, leaving 13 bases unmatched. This CDR3 region has 17 residues. The CDR3 DNA reads TGCGCCAGCAGTCCGACACCGGGACAGGGGTTCCCAGATACGCAGTATTTT. Encoded protein: CASSPTPGQGFPDTQYF.

The chain uses TRBV27 and TRBJ2-7; no reliable D call. The germline gives CDR1 MNHEY, CDR2 SMNVEV (reference sequence). The CDR3 contains 11 residues. Trimming took 6 bases from V and 4 from J, leaving 7 bases between them. The CDR3, as DNA: TGTGCCAGCAGCAGTGTTTACGAGCAGTACTTC. Protein product: CASSSVYEQYF.

The chain's CDR3 is CASSFLGTGTGYTF. The DNA for the CDR3 is TGTGCCAGCAGCTTTCTGGGGACAGGGACTGGCTACACCTTC. The chain links TRBV7-9 to TRBJ1-2; 9 nucleotides align to TRBD1. The CDR3 loop spans 14 amino acids. CDR1 and CDR2 from the germline V gene are SEHNR and FQNEAQ (reference sequence). The J segment lost 7 bases and the V segment lost 3 bases, leaving 6 bases of the junction unmatched.

J is TRBJ2-3 and V is TRBV7-2, with 10 bases fitting TRBD2. This CDR3 contains 18 residues. The junction had 12 bases not matched to a gene; V was cut back by 4 bases and J by 2 bases. The V gene's germline CDR1 is SGHTA and CDR2 FQGNSA. The CDR3 nucleotides are TGTGCCAGCAGCTACTACCCGAGGACTAGCGGATACACAGATACGCAGTATTTT. This gives the protein CASSYYPRTSGYTDTQYF.

The V and J genes are TRBV6-5 and TRBJ1-4; 7 bases match TRBD1. There are 14 residues in the CDR3. The germline V gene encodes CDR1 MNHEY and CDR2 SVGAGI. J gave up 1 base and V 6 bases, and 2 bases lay outside the gene matches. The CDR3 DNA reads as TGTGCCAGCAGGCCAGGGGGAACTAATGAAAAACTGTTTTTT. Translating it yields CASRPGGTNEKLFF.

The chain couples TRBV4-2 to TRBJ1-4, with 7 bases lining up with TRBD1. V lost 2 bases and J lost 7; bases outside the gene matches: 13. The CDR3 is made up of 17 amino acids. Germline lookup yields CDR1 LGHNA and CDR2 YNFKEQ. The CDR3 protein is CASSQSPQRQGVEKLFF. The CDR3 DNA follows: TGTGCCAGCAGCCAATCTCCTCAACGACAGGGAGTTGAAAAACTGTTTTTT.

The V and J genes are TRBV15 and TRBJ1-1; 7 bases are shared with TRBD1. Germline loops: CDR1 LNHNV, CDR2 YYDKDF (reference sequence). The CDR3 covers 15 residues. V shed 3 bases, J shed 5 bases, and the junction held 9 bases outside the gene matches. CDR3 amino acids: CATSRHERGLTEAFF. CDR3 nucleotides: TGTGCCACCAGCAGGCATGAGAGGGGGCTTACTGAAGCTTTCTTT.

The chain has TRBV5-5 and TRBJ2-1, with 12 bases identical to TRBD1. Germline CDR1 is SGHKS and CDR2 is YYEKEE (reference sequence). J was trimmed by 7 bases and V by 3 bases; bases with no gene match: 5. The CDR3 consists of 15 residues. The chain's CDR3 is CASSWGQGASNEQFF. In DNA, the CDR3 is TGTGCCAGCAGCTGGGGACAGGGGGCAAGTAATGAGCAGTTCTTC.

The J gene is TRBJ2-3, the V gene TRBV29-1, with TRBD2 identical over 9 bases. The CDR3 is 16 residues long. The J segment lost 5 bases and the V segment lost 4 bases, leaving 13 bases of the junction unmatched. Germline assignment: CDR1 SQVTM and CDR2 ANQGSEA. CDR3 nucleotides: TGCAGCGTTGGATTAACACTAGCGGGCACACGAGATACGCAGTATTTT. Translated: CSVGLTLAGTRDTQYF.

CDR3 coding DNA: TGTGCCAGCAGTTCCTATAGCGCAGATACGCAGTATTTT. Amino acid sequence: CASSSYSADTQYF. The V call is TRBV6-5, the J call TRBJ2-3; tentatively, D is TRBD2 (5 bases). This CDR3 comprises 13 residues. Trimming took off 4 bases at V and 4 bases at J, with 9 bases between the two ends. Germline CDR1 is MNHEY and CDR2 is SVGAGI.

The chain couples TRBV19 to TRBJ1-1; D is unresolved. The germline V gene encodes CDR1 LNHDA and CDR2 SQIVND (reference sequence). There are 15 residues in the CDR3. V was clipped by 0 bases and J by 1 base, with 9 bases between them. CDR3 protein: CASSIDLSRNTEAFF. The CDR3 nucleotides are TGTGCCAGTAGTATAGATCTATCACGGAACACTGAAGCTTTCTTT.

The V and J genes are TRBV19 and TRBJ1-6; D might be TRBD1 (5 bases). V lost 7 bases and J 4 bases, leaving 17 bases between the germline ends. CDR1 is LNHDA, CDR2 SQIVND, per germline (reference sequence). The CDR3 is made up of 16 amino acids. The CDR3 is CASTSGGADYNSPLHF. The CDR3 bases are TGTGCCAGTACCTCTGGTGGGGCCGATTATAATTCACCCCTCCACTTT.

The rearrangement uses TRBV30 and TRBJ2-1; TRBD2 aligns across 7 bases. J lost 0 bases, V lost 3 bases, and 5 bases had no gene match. The CDR3 is 15 residues long. Germline V lookup: CDR1 GTSNPN, CDR2 SVGIG (reference sequence). CDR3 protein: CAWSWGGDSYNEQFF. In DNA form, the CDR3 reads TGTGCCTGGAGCTGGGGGGGTGACTCCTACAATGAGCAGTTCTTC.

The V and J genes are TRBV29-1 and TRBJ1-1; perhaps TRBD1 as D (5 bases). Trimming removed 4 bases from V and 4 bases from J, with 13 bases in between. Per the germline V gene, CDR1 is SQVTM and CDR2 is ANQGSEA. This CDR3 is built from 13 residues. Here the CDR3 reads CSVGGRAVTEAFF. The CDR3 region has the DNA TGCAGCGTTGGCGGCAGGGCGGTCACTGAAGCTTTCTTT.

The J gene is TRBJ1-1, the V gene TRBV5-1; D is possibly TRBD1 (5 bases). Germline V lookup: CDR1 SGHRS, CDR2 YFSETQ. CDR3 size: 13 residues. Trimming pared 4 bases from V and 1 base from J, leaving 8 bases between. CDR3 DNA sequence: TGCGCCAGCAGCGTGGACAAGAACACTGAAGCTTTCTTT. Translation gives CASSVDKNTEAFF. Drawing the rest from reference TRBV5-1 and TRBJ1-1, the complete variable domain is KAGVTQTPRYLIKTRGQQVTLSCSPISGHRSVSWYQQTPGQGLQFLFEYFSETQRNKGNFPGRFSGRQFSNSRSEMNVSTLELGDSALYLCASSVDKNTEAFFGQGTRLTVV.

A remark on this clone: Distinct nucleotide sequences in the sample also encode this CDR3. V is TRBV18 and J is TRBJ2-5; 7 bases agree with TRBD1. This CDR3 spans 15 amino acids. V lost 0 bases and J lost 0; bases outside the gene matches: 1. CDR1 and CDR2 (germline): KGHSH, LQKENI. The CDR3 reads CASSPPGQHQETQYF. CDR3 in DNA: TGTGCCAGCTCACCACCGGGACAGCACCAAGAGACCCAGTACTTC.

The J gene is TRBJ1-2, the V gene TRBV7-9, with 10 bases fitting TRBD1. V trimming: 1 base; J trimming: 1 base; junction bases outside the gene matches: 12. CDR3 length: 19 residues. Germline CDR1 is SEHNR and CDR2 is FQNEAQ (reference sequence). As DNA, the CDR3 is TGTGCCAGCAGCTTAGATCTCGGTGTCCGGACAGGGGGTAACTATGGCTACACCTTC. Its translation: CASSLDLGVRTGGNYGYTF.

The J gene is TRBJ1-1, the V gene TRBV29-1; D is undetermined. The V gene's germline CDR1 is SQVTM and CDR2 ANQGSEA. Trimming shortened V by 7 bases and J by 4 bases, and 13 bases separated the two germline ends. The CDR3 totals 12 residues. CDR3 nucleotide sequence: TGCAGCGCTGGGGAGCAGACCACTGAAGCTTTCTTT. Its protein product is CSAGEQTTEAFF.

The chain joins TRBV3-1 (or the pseudogene TRBV3-2) to TRBJ2-3, with D maybe TRBD2 (6 bases). The CDR3 covers 14 residues. V lost 3 bases and J 1 base, leaving 8 bases between the germline ends. Germline CDR1 is LGHDT and CDR2 is YNNKEL (reference sequence). The CDR3 nucleotides read TGTGCCAGCAGCCAGACTAGACGCACAGATACGCAGTATTTT. It codes for CASSQTRRTDTQYF.

The rearrangement links TRBV6-5 to TRBJ1-3; no clear D gene. The CDR3 sequence is 14 residues long. Trimming pared 10 bases from V and 0 bases from J, leaving 13 bases between. CDR1 is MNHEY, CDR2 SVGAGI, per germline. The CDR3 DNA is TGTGCCACTCGACGGGGTAACTCTGGAAACACCATATATTTT. Its protein product is CATRRGNSGNTIYF.